Following are 24 T cell receptor beta chains from one sample sequenced in a study of control samples from healthy donors and cancer patients. Assay: immunoSEQ multiplex PCR; the TCRdb copy retains only in-frame clones and omits some. The sample lists 97,000 or so clones; about 90% were seen once. The sequenced material came from blood. The receptors were gathered from a woman aged 18-30 years in good health.

The chain links TRBV27 to TRBJ1-2; tentatively, D is TRBD1 (5 bases). The V and J ends lost 5 bases and 4 bases respectively, with 11 bases between them. Germline V gene sequence: CDR1 MNHEY, CDR2 SMNVEV (reference sequence). This CDR3 has 13 residues. CDR3 bases: TGTGCCAGCAGTCCTTCCGGGGCCTATGGCTACACCTTC. It encodes CASSPSGAYGYTF.

The V call is TRBV15, the J call TRBJ1-5; TRBD1 agrees at 7 bases. Germline-derived CDR1 and CDR2 are LNHNV and YYDKDF (reference sequence). J was trimmed by 3 bases and V by 3 bases; bases with no gene match: 5. CDR3 size: 15 residues. DNA of the CDR3: TGTGCCACCAGCAGGGAGGACAGGTACAATCAGCCCCAGCATTTT. Translating it yields CATSREDRYNQPQHF. Looking up the rest from reference TRBV15 and TRBJ1-5 gives the full variable domain: DAMVIQNPRYQVTQFGKPVTLSCSQTLNHNVMYWYQQKSSQAPKLLFHYYDKDFNNEADTPDNFQSRRPNTSFCFLDIRSPGLGDTAMYLCATSREDRYNQPQHFGDGTRLSIL.

The chain recombines TRBV4-1 with TRBJ1-6; D remains ambiguous. V was pared by 2 bases and J by 2 bases, with 10 bases between. Germline CDR1 is MGHRA and CDR2 is YSYEKL. The CDR3 extends over 16 amino acids. CDR3 in DNA: TGCGCCAGCAGCCAAAAACAAGGGACCTATAATTCACCCCTCCACTTT. It is translated as CASSQKQGTYNSPLHF.

The chain couples TRBV6-5 to TRBJ2-7; 7 bases line up with TRBD2. The CDR3 extends over 12 amino acids. V lost 8 bases to trimming and J lost 6 bases; unmatched junction nucleotides: 7. In germline, CDR1 is MNHEY, CDR2 SVGAGI. The CDR3 nucleotides are TGTGCCAGCGGACTAGTGGCTGGCGAGCAGTACTTC. This sequence encodes CASGLVAGEQYF.

The rearrangement joins TRBV6-2 or TRBV6-3 to TRBJ2-2; 7 positions match TRBD1. CDR1 is MNHEY and CDR2 is SVGEGT in the germline V gene. The J segment lost 0 bases and the V segment lost 2 bases, leaving 6 bases of the junction unmatched. This CDR3 is 17 amino acids long. The CDR3 spells CASSYLKQGTNTGELFF. The CDR3 DNA follows: TGTGCCAGCAGTTACCTGAAACAGGGGACGAACACCGGGGAGCTGTTTTTT.

The gene calls are TRBV29-1 and TRBJ2-7; a possible D gene is TRBD1 (5 bases). The germline gives CDR1 SQVTM, CDR2 ANQGSEA. This CDR3 region has 15 residues. V lost 5 bases, J lost 3 bases, and 20 bases lay in between. CDR3 in amino acids: CSVRALGHQNYEQYF. CDR3 in DNA: TGCAGCGTTCGGGCCCTCGGACATCAGAACTACGAGCAGTACTTC.

The V call is TRBV4-3, the J call TRBJ2-7; 11 nucleotides agree with TRBD1. Trimming at V came to 3 bases and at J to 5 bases, leaving 3 bases not matched to a gene. The CDR3 is made up of 14 amino acids. Germline loops: CDR1 LGHNA, CDR2 YSLEER. The DNA for the CDR3 is TGCGCCAGCAGCCAGGGACAGGGGGTAGACGAGCAGTACTTC. Translation gives CASSQGQGVDEQYF.

This clone was picked up one time. This rearrangement joins TRBV5-8 to TRBJ1-1; no clear D. Germline V lookup: CDR1 SGHTS, CDR2 YDEGEE. V dropped 0 bases and J dropped 6 bases, with 12 bases sitting between them. The CDR3 is 14 residues long. CDR3 in amino acids: CASSLAPGRAEAFF. DNA for the CDR3: TGTGCCAGCAGCTTGGCGCCCGGGCGTGCTGAAGCTTTCTTT.

To note about this clone: A read error may produce the germline difference seen at one junction end. The chain combines TRBV6-5 with TRBJ1-1; 8 bases fit TRBD1. The germline V gene has CDR1 MNHEY and CDR2 SVGAGI. The CDR3 is made up of 14 amino acids. In DNA, the CDR3 is TGTGCCAGCAATTACGGACAGGGATCTGCTGAAGCTTTCTTT. This translates into CASNYGQGSAEAFF.

The V and J genes are TRBV7-9 and TRBJ2-3, with D perhaps TRBD1 (5 bases). V lost 2 bases, J lost 1 base, and 16 bases lay in between. The CDR3 runs 17 residues. Germline lookup yields CDR1 SEHNR and CDR2 FQNEAQ (reference sequence). Here the CDR3 DNA reads TGTGCCAGCAGCTTATCCGCAGGGTCAGGAGGCACAGATACGCAGTATTTT. Translated: CASSLSAGSGGTDTQYF.

This chain connects TRBV15 to TRBJ2-1, with TRBD1 identical over 7 bases. From germline, CDR1 is LNHNV and CDR2 YYDKDF (reference sequence). J was trimmed by 2 bases and V by 5 bases; bases with no gene match: 6. This CDR3 spans 15 amino acids. Written as DNA, the CDR3 is TGTGCCACCAGCCCCTACAGGGGCACCTACAATGAGCAGTTCTTC. This gives the protein CATSPYRGTYNEQFF.

This sequence joins TRBV24-1 and TRBJ2-5, with D possibly being TRBD2 (5 bases). This CDR3 spans 16 amino acids. V was clipped by 1 base and J by 3 bases, with 14 bases between them. CDR1 is KGHDR and CDR2 is SFDVKD in the germline V gene. The CDR3 loop reads CATSDFRGPLEETQYF. The DNA for the CDR3 is TGTGCCACCAGTGATTTTCGCGGGCCCTTAGAAGAGACCCAGTACTTC.

About this clone itself: At the DNA level, this CDR3 is encoded by other sequences in the same sample as well. The rearrangement joins TRBV5-1 to TRBJ2-2; D uncertain. V lost 0 bases and J lost 0, with 6 bases in between. Germline V gene lookup returns CDR1 SGHRS and CDR2 YFSETQ. There are 15 residues in the CDR3. CDR3 bases: TGCGCCAGCAGCTTGGTCACAGCGAACACCGGGGAGCTGTTTTTT. The encoded protein is CASSLVTANTGELFF.

The chain combines TRBV25-1 with TRBJ2-5, with D maybe TRBD1 (6 bases). The CDR3 is 15 amino acids. The V end was cut by 2 bases, the J end by 1 base, with 11 bases between. CDR1 is MGHDK, CDR2 SYGVNS, per germline. The CDR3 region has the DNA TGTGCCAGCAGTGAAACAGGGCAGTCCCAAGAGACCCAGTACTTC. This encodes CASSETGQSQETQYF.

On this clone itself: At one of its ends the junction is not consistent with the germline gene, which may arise from a read error. This chain uses TRBV11-3 with TRBJ1-1; D is undetermined. Germline V gives CDR1 SGHNT, CDR2 YENEEA. The CDR3 extends over 15 amino acids. The chain's CDR3 is CAGSPREGLNTEAFF. The CDR3 DNA follows: TGTGCCGGCAGCCCCAGAGAGGGCCTGAACACTGAAGCTTTCTTT.

This chain uses TRBV3-1 (or the pseudogene TRBV3-2) with TRBJ1-2; TRBD1 might be the D (6 bases). The V gene lost 0 bases and the J gene lost 2 bases, with 16 bases spanning the gap. The CDR3 contains 17 residues. From germline, CDR1 is LGHDT and CDR2 YNNKEL (reference sequence). CDR3 in amino acids: CASSQDPGQTLNYGYTF. The CDR3 DNA sequence: TGTGCCAGCAGCCAAGACCCCGGACAGACTCTCAACTATGGCTACACCTTC.

The chain links TRBV24-1 to TRBJ2-3; D possibly corresponds to TRBD2 (5 bases). Germline loops: CDR1 KGHDR, CDR2 SFDVKD. V lost 3 bases and J lost 1, with 10 bases in between. The CDR3 covers 15 residues. This CDR3 is CATSDAAVGTDTQYF. The CDR3 DNA reads as TGTGCCACCAGTGATGCAGCGGTGGGCACAGATACGCAGTATTTT.

The CDR3, as DNA: TGTGCCAGCAGCACAGGCCTTAATAATTCACCCCTCCACTTT. Its translation: CASSTGLNNSPLHF. The chain links TRBV2 to TRBJ1-6, with D possibly TRBD1 on 5 matching bases. Germline lookup yields CDR1 SNHLY and CDR2 FYNNEI. V gave up 6 bases and J gave up 5 bases, with 11 bases separating them. This CDR3 has 14 amino acids.

The chain has TRBV3-1 (or the pseudogene TRBV3-2) and TRBJ2-5, with D maybe TRBD2 (5 bases). The CDR3 runs to 16 residues. V lost 4 bases, J lost 3 bases, and 18 bases lay in between. Germline assignment: CDR1 LGHDT and CDR2 YNNKEL (reference sequence). The CDR3 region has the DNA TGTGCCAGCAGCCCCCCACTCATAGCGAGGAAAGAGACCCAGTACTTC. Its protein is CASSPPLIARKETQYF.

The chain recombines TRBV6-5 with TRBJ1-2; 7 bases are shared with TRBD1. The CDR3 has 11 residues. CDR1 and CDR2 (germline): MNHEY, SVGAGI. The CDR3 bases are TGTGCACCAGGGGGGGGGCTTGGCTACACCTTC. This translates into CAPGGGLGYTF.

This clone was counted once. The chain links TRBV7-9 to TRBJ2-1, with unresolved D. This CDR3 has 14 amino acids. The V and J ends lost 1 base and 5 bases respectively, with 9 bases between them. The germline gives CDR1 SEHNR, CDR2 FQNEAQ (reference sequence). The CDR3 DNA reads TGTGCCAGCAGCTTAGACGGTGAGCACAATGAGCAGTTCTTC. It yields the protein CASSLDGEHNEQFF.

The chain carries TRBV19 and TRBJ1-5, with a possible D match to TRBD1 (5 bases). The germline CDR1 and CDR2 sequences are LNHDA and SQIVND (reference sequence). The CDR3 has 14 residues. The V end lost 6 bases, the J end lost 1 base, and 10 bases lay between the germline ends. CDR3 bases: TGTGCCAGTAGCGGGGGGTTAAGCAATCAGCCCCAGCATTTT. Translated, it gives CASSGGLSNQPQHF.

The chain is built from TRBV6-5 and TRBJ2-7; maybe TRBD1 (5 bases). From germline, CDR1 is MNHEY and CDR2 SVGAGI. This CDR3 comprises 14 residues. The V end lost 10 bases, the J end lost 0 bases, and 16 bases lay between the germline ends. CDR3 nucleotides: TGTGCCACCAGACAGCGACCCCGCTCCTACGAGCAGTACTTC. As protein: CATRQRPRSYEQYF.

The chain recombines TRBV28 with TRBJ1-1; tentatively, D is TRBD1 (5 bases). Germline V gene lookup returns CDR1 MDHEN and CDR2 SYDVKM. The germline V and J ends were trimmed by 7 bases and 4 bases, with 13 bases remaining between them. The CDR3 is 13 residues long. The CDR3 sequence is CASKALRGTEAFF. CDR3 bases: TGTGCCAGCAAGGCCTTGAGGGGCACTGAAGCTTTCTTT.